Listed below are T cell receptor beta chains from one sample, sequenced in a study of blood T cell repertoires in COVID-19. The protocol was immunoSEQ multiplex PCR, while the TCRdb copy is restricted to in-frame clones and leaves out a portion. This sample yields roughly 330,000 clones, of which around 87% are seen a single time; about 5.2% belongs to the top ten. Specimen: PBMCs or T cells enriched from blood (not recorded which). The receptor set was obtained from a woman aged 25 to 45 who had recovered from COVID-19. The CDR3 runs from the conserved cysteine through the conserved F or W. A D gene is named only where the DNA matches it firmly. Expanded clones get a size class; other rows say once, few or many, or leave the size out.

v_gene	j_gene	abundance	d_gene	CDR3nt	CDR3aa
TRBV2	TRBJ1-2	.	.	TGTGCCAGCAGTGAAGGGCAGGGCAGGGGCTACACCTTC	CASSEGQGRGYTF
TRBV19	TRBJ1-5	.	.	TGTGCCAGTAGTATATTAGGCGGGAATAGCAATCAGCCCCAGCATTTT	CASSILGGNSNQPQHF
TRBV7-2	TRBJ1-1	.	.	TGTGCCAGCAGCTTGCGACAGAGAGCCTTTTCCATGAACACTGAAGCTTTCTTT	CASSLRQRAFSMNTEAFF
TRBV9	TRBJ2-3	.	TRBD2	TGTGCCAGCAGCGCCTCCGGGACTAGCGGGGTCACAGATACGCAGTATTTT	CASSASGTSGVTDTQYF
TRBV5-1	TRBJ2-1	.	TRBD2	TGCGCCAGCAGCTCGGGGACGCCGGGACTAGCGGGGGACAATGAGCAGTTCTTC	CASSSGTPGLAGDNEQFF
TRBV11-2	TRBJ1-4	.	.	TGTGCCAGCAGCTCCGCGGGTTGGAGCGAAAAACTGTTTTTT	CASSSAGWSEKLFF
TRBV6-1	TRBJ1-2	few	TRBD1	TGTGCCAGCAGTGACCGGGACAGGGCTGGCTACACCTTC	CASSDRDRAGYTF
TRBV7-8	TRBJ1-3	few	.	TGTGCCAGCAGCAACCGGGGGGGGAGCTCTGGAAACACCATATATTTT	CASSNRGGSSGNTIYF
TRBV6-4	TRBJ1-1	.	TRBD1	TGTGCCAGCAGTGTGGACAGGACTAACACTGAAGCTTTCTTT	CASSVDRTNTEAFF
TRBV6-6	TRBJ2-5	.	TRBD1	TGTGCCAGCAGTTACTCGAAAGGGGGCGATGAGACCCAGTACTTC	CASSYSKGGDETQYF
TRBV14	TRBJ2-1	.	TRBD1	TGTGCCAGCAGCCAAAAGGGACAGGGGAATATCAATGAGCAGTTCTTC	CASSQKGQGNINEQFF
TRBV19	TRBJ2-3	.	TRBD2	TGTGCCAGTAGATCTAGCGGCTCAAGCACAGATACGCAGTATTTT	CASRSSGSSTDTQYF
TRBV4-3	TRBJ1-4	.	.	TGCGCCAGCAGCCAAGATCCGGCGGGAAGCGAAAAACTGTTTTTT	CASSQDPAGSEKLFF
TRBV19	TRBJ1-1	once	.	TGTGCCAGTAGTATGGTGGCAGGACTCGAAGCTTTCTTT	CASSMVAGLEAFF
TRBV11-2	TRBJ2-2	.	.	TGTGCCAGCAGCTTTCGGGCCGCGGGCACCGGGGAGCTGTTTTTT	CASSFRAAGTGELFF
TRBV27	TRBJ2-7	many	.	TGTGCCAGCAGTTTGGCAGCGACACGGGGATTCTCCTACGAGCAGTACTTC	CASSLAATRGFSYEQYF
TRBV3-1/TRBV3-2	TRBJ1-1	.	.	TGTGCCAGCAGCCAAAGGGCGGGCCTCCGACTCCGAGCTTTCTTT	CASSQRAGLRLRAFF